This entry lists 5 T cell receptor beta chains sequenced from one sample in a study of shared clonotypes between healthy human individuals. Naive CD8 cells lacked CD45RO, underwent positive selection for CCR7 and left out terminally differentiated effector memory CD45RA+ cells. The repertoire was sequenced with immunoSEQ multiplex PCR; TCRdb's copy has only in-frame clones and lacks some. The sample shows 2 million to 2.5 million clones, over 85% of them seen only once. Sequencing used naive CD8+ T cells sorted from blood. All receptors derive from a man younger than 35 in good health.

With regard to this clone: Other DNA sequences in this sample translate to the same CDR3. The gene calls are TRBV30 and TRBJ1-1; no clear D. V lost 1 base to trimming and J lost 1 base, with 7 bases between them. This CDR3 contains 13 residues. The germline V gene has CDR1 GTSNPN and CDR2 SVGIG (reference sequence). The CDR3, as DNA: TGTGCCTGGAGTGCTTTGGGGAACACTGAAGCTTTCTTT. This gives the protein CAWSALGNTEAFF. Complete variable domain (other parts from reference TRBV30 and TRBJ1-1): SQTIHQWPATLVQPVGSPLSLECTVEGTSNPNLYWYRQAAGRGLQLLFYSVGIGQISSEVPQNLSASRPQDRQFILSSKKLLLSDSGFYLCAWSALGNTEAFFGQGTRLTVV.

This chain joins TRBV5-4 and TRBJ2-3; D is ambiguous. Germline CDR1 and CDR2: SGHNT and YYREEE (reference sequence). The CDR3 length is 11 residues. With 3 bases removed from V and 5 bases from J, the gap between germline ends came to 4 bases. Here the CDR3 DNA reads TGTGCCAGCAGCTGGGGAGATACGCAGTATTTT. This translates into CASSWGDTQYF.

V usage is TRBV4-3 and J usage is TRBJ2-2; D is unclear. This CDR3 spans 15 amino acids. The germline V gene has CDR1 LGHNA and CDR2 YSLEER. V lost 2 bases and J 3 bases, leaving 10 bases between the germline ends. CDR3 DNA: TGCGCCAGCAGCCAATTTCTGGGTTACACCGGGGAGCTGTTTTTT. Its translation is CASSQFLGYTGELFF.

This chain links TRBV11-2 with TRBJ1-1, with D possibly TRBD1 on 5 matching bases. This CDR3 has 12 residues. V was clipped by 1 base and J by 11 bases, with 11 bases between them. Germline lookup yields CDR1 SGHAT and CDR2 FQNNGV. The CDR3 loop is CASSLVGDLAFF. The CDR3 DNA sequence: TGTGCCAGCAGCTTAGTAGGGGACCTGGCTTTCTTT. Filled out from reference TRBV11-2 and TRBJ1-1, the complete variable domain reads EAGVAQSPRYKIIEKRQSVAFWCNPISGHATLYWYQQILGQGPKLLIQFQNNGVVDDSQLPKDRFSAERLKGVDSTLKIQPAKLEDSAVYLCASSLVGDLAFFGQGTRLTVV.

J is TRBJ1-2 and V is TRBV6-5; maybe TRBD1 (6 bases). Germline V gene data show CDR1 as MNHEY and CDR2 as SVGAGI. V gave up 6 bases and J gave up 8 bases, with 19 bases separating them. The CDR3 spans 14 residues. This chain's CDR3 is CASSPGQPSDGYTF. The CDR3 nucleotides read TGTGCCAGCAGCCCAGGACAGCCCTCGGACGGCTACACCTTC.